A single sample gave rise to the 2 T cell receptor beta chains below, sequenced in a study of shared clonotypes between healthy human individuals. Method: immunoSEQ multiplex PCR; TCRdb's copy keeps in-frame clones and lacks some. The sample carries about 2.4 million clones, approximately 94% recorded once. Source material: naive CD4+ T cells from PBMCs. This sample's subset: CD45RA+ positively selected. The receptors shown here come from a man in his late teens or twenties in good health. Some clones in this sample may be carry-over from other donors' samples.

V gene TRBV5-1 combines with J gene TRBJ2-1; 14 bases map to TRBD2. Per germline, CDR1 SGHRS and CDR2 YFSETQ. This CDR3 comprises 15 residues. Trimming took 8 bases from V and 4 from J; bases not matched to a gene: 5. CDR3 loop: CASGTSGSFYNEQFF. The CDR3 nucleotides are TGCGCCAGTGGGACTAGCGGGAGCTTTTACAATGAGCAGTTCTTC.

The chain has TRBV6-1 and TRBJ1-5, with no clear D. The CDR3 runs to 13 residues. V was shortened by 3 bases and J by 7 bases, with 10 bases between the two germline ends. Germline V gene lookup returns CDR1 MNHNS and CDR2 SASEGT. CDR3 nucleotide sequence: TGTGCCAGCAGTGACTGGGAGCGGCAGCCCCAGCATTTT. Translated: CASSDWERQPQHF.